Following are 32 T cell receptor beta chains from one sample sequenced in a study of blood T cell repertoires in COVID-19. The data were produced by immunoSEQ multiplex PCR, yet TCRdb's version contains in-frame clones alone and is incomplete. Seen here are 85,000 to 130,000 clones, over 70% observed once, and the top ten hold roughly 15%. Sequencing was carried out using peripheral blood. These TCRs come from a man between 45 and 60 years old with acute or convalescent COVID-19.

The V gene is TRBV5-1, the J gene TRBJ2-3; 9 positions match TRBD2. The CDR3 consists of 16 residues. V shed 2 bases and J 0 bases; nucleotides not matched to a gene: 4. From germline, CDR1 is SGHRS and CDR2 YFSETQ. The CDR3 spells CASSLSGRLSTDTQYF. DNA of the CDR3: TGCGCCAGCAGCTTAAGCGGGAGGCTAAGCACAGATACGCAGTATTTT.

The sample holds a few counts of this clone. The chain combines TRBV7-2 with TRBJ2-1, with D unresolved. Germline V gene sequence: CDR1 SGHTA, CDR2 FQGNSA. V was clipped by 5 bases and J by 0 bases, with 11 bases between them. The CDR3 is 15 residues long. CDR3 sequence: CASSKTASSYNEQFF. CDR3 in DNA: TGTGCCAGCAGCAAGACTGCCAGCTCCTACAATGAGCAGTTCTTC.

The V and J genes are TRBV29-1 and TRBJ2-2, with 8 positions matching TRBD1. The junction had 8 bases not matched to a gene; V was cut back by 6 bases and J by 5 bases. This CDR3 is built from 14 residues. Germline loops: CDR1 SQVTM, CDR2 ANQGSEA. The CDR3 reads CSVAGQGSTGELFF. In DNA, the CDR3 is TGCAGCGTCGCTGGACAGGGTTCAACCGGGGAGCTGTTTTTT.

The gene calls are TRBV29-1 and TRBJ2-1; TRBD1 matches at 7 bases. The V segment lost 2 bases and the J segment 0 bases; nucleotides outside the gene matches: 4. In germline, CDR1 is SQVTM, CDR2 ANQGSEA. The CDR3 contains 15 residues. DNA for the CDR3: TGCAGCGTTGAAAAGGGACAGCTCTCCTACAATGAGCAGTTCTTC. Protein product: CSVEKGQLSYNEQFF.

As DNA, the CDR3 is TGTGCCAGCAGCAAGTCTAGGACAGGGGTTTTGTTGGGCTACACCTTC. It yields the protein CASSKSRTGVLLGYTF. This rearrangement joins TRBV7-2 to TRBJ1-2; 9 positions match TRBD1. The CDR3 is made up of 16 amino acids. CDR1 and CDR2 (germline): SGHTA, FQGNSA. V gave up 5 bases and J gave up 8 bases; unmatched junction bases: 15.

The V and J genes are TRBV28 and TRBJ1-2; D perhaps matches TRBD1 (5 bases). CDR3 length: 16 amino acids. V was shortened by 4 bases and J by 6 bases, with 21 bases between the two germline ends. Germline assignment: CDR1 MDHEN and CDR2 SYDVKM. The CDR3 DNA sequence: TGTGCCAGCAGTTCCCAGGATGGGGACGGGAGGCATGGCTACACCTTC. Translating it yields CASSSQDGDGRHGYTF.

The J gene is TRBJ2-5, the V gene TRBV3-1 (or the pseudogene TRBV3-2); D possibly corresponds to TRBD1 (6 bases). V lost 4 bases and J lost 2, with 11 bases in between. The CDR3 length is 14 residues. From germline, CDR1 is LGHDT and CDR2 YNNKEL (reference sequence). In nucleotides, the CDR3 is TGTGCCAGCAGCCGGACAGCCGGACAAGAGACCCAGTACTTC. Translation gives CASSRTAGQETQYF.

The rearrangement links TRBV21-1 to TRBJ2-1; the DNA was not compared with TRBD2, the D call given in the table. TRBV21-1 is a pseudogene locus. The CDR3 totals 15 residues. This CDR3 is CARTQKEREKNEQFF. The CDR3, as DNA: TGTGCCAGGACCCAGAAGGAGCGGGAGAAGAATGAGCAGTTCTTC.

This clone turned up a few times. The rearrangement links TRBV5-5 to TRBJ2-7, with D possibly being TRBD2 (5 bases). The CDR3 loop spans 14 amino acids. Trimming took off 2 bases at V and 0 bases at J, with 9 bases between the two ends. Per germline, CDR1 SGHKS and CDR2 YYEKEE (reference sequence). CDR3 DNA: TGTGCCAGCAGCTTCCGGGAACCCTCCTACGAGCAGTACTTC. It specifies CASSFREPSYEQYF.

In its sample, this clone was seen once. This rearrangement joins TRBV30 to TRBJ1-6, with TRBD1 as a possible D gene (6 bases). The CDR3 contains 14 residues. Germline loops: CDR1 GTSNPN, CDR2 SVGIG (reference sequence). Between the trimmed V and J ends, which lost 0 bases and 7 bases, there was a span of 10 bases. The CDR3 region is CAWSVTRGNSPLHF. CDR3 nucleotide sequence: TGTGCCTGGAGTGTAACCAGGGGAAATTCACCCCTCCACTTT.

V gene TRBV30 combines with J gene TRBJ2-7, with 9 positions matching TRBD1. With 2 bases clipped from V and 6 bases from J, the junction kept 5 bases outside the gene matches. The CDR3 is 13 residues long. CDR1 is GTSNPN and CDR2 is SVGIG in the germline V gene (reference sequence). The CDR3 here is CAWSPGQGGEQYF. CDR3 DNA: TGTGCCTGGAGTCCGGGACAGGGTGGCGAGCAGTACTTC. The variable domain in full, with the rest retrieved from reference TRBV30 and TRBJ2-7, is SQTIHQWPATLVQPVGSPLSLECTVEGTSNPNLYWYRQAAGRGLQLLFYSVGIGQISSEVPQNLSASRPQDRQFILSSKKLLLSDSGFYLCAWSPGQGGEQYFGPGTRLTVT.

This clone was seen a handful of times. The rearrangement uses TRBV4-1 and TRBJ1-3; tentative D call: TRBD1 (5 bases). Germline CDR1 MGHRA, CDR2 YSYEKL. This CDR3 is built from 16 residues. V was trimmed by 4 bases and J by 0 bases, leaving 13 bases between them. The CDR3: CASSPGRGYSGNTIYF. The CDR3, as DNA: TGCGCCAGCAGCCCAGGACGGGGGTACTCTGGAAACACCATATATTTT.

Written as DNA, the CDR3 is TGTGCCACCGCTTTCCGCGGGAGTAGAAATGAGCAGTTCTTC. Encoded protein: CATAFRGSRNEQFF. The chain joins TRBV7-2 to TRBJ2-1; 7 bases line up with TRBD2. Per the germline V gene, CDR1 is SGHTA and CDR2 is FQGNSA. J lost 7 bases, V lost 10 bases, and 13 bases had no gene match. The CDR3 extends over 14 amino acids.

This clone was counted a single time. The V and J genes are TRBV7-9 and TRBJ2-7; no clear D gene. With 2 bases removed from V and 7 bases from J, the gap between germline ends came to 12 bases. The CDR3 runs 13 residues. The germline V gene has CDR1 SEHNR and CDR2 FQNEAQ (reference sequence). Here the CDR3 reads CASSLRRNWEQYF. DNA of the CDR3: TGTGCCAGCAGCTTAAGGCGGAATTGGGAGCAGTACTTC.

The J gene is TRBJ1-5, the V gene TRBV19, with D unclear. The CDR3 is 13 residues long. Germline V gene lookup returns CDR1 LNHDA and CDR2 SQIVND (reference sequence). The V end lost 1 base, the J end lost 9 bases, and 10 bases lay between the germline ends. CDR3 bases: TGTGCCAGTAGTATAGTCGCAGGAGGGCCCCAGCATTTT. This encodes CASSIVAGGPQHF. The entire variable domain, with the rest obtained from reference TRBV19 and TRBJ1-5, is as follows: DGGITQSPKYLFRKEGQNVTLSCEQNLNHDAMYWYRQDPGQGLRLIYYSQIVNDFQKGDIAEGYSVSREKKESFPLTVTSAQKNPTAFYLCASSIVAGGPQHFGDGTRLSIL.

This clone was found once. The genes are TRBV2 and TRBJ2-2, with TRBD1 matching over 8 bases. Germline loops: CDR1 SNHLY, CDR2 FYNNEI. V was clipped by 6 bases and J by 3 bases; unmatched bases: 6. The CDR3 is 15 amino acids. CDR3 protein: CASRGQDWDTGELFF. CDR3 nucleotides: TGTGCCAGCAGGGGACAGGACTGGGACACCGGGGAGCTGTTTTTT. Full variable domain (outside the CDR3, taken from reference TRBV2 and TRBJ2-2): EPEVTQTPSHQVTQMGQEVILRCVPISNHLYFYWYRQILGQKVEFLVSFYNNEISEKSEIFDDQFSVERPDGSNFTLKIRSTKLEDSAMYFCASRGQDWDTGELFFGEGSRLTVL.

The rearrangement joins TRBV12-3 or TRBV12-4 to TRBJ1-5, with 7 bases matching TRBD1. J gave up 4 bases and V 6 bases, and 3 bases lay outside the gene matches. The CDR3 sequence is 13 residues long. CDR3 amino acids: CASRGTANQPQHF. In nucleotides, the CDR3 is TGTGCCAGCAGGGGGACAGCTAATCAGCCCCAGCATTTT.

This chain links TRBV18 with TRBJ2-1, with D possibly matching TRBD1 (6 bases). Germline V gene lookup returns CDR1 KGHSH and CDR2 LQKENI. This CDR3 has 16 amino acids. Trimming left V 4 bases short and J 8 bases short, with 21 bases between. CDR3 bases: TGTGCCAGCTCACTCAACGCGGACAGCTACTTTCATGAGCAGTTCTTC. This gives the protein CASSLNADSYFHEQFF.

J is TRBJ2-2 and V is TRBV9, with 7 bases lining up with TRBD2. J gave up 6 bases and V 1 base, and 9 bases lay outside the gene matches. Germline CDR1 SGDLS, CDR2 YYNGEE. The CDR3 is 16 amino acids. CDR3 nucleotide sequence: TGTGCCAGCAGCGTACGGCGGGAGTATTACCCCGGGGAGCTGTTTTTT. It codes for CASSVRREYYPGELFF.

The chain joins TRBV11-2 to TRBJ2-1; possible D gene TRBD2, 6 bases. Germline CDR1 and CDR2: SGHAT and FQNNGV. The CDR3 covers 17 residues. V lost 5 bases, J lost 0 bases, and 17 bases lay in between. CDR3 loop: CASSQWGGTISYNEQFF. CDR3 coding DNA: TGTGCCAGCAGCCAATGGGGCGGGACCATCTCCTACAATGAGCAGTTCTTC.

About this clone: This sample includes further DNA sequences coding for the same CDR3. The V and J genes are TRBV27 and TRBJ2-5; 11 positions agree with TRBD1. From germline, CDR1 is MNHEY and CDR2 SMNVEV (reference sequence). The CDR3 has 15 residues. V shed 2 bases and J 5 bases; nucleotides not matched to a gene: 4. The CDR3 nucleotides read TGTGCCAGCAGTTTAGGACAGGGGGCTAGGGAGACCCAGTACTTC. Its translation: CASSLGQGARETQYF.

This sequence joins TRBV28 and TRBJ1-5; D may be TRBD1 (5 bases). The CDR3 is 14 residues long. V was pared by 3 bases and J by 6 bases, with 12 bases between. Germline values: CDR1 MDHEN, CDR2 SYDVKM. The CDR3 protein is CASSLRGRGQPQHF. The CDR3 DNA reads TGTGCCAGCAGTTTGAGAGGAAGGGGTCAGCCCCAGCATTTT.

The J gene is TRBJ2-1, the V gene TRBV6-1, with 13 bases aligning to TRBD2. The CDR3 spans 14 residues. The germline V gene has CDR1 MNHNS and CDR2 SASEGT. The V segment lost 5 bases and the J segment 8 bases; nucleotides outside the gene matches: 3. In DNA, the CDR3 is TGTGCCAGCAGTCTACTAGCGGGAGGGGATGAGCAGTTCTTC. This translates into CASSLLAGGDEQFF.

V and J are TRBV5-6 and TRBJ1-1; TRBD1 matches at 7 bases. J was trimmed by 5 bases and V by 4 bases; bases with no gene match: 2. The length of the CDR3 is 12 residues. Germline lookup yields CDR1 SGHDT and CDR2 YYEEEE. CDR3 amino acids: CASSPGGTEAFF. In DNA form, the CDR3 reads TGTGCCAGCAGCCCAGGGGGTACTGAAGCTTTCTTT.

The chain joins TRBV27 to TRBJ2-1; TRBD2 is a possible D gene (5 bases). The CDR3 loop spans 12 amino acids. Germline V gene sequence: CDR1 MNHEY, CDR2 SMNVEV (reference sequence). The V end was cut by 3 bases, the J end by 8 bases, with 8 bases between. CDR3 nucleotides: TGTGCCAGCAGTTTGAGCGGCCATGAGCAGTTCTTC. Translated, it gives CASSLSGHEQFF.

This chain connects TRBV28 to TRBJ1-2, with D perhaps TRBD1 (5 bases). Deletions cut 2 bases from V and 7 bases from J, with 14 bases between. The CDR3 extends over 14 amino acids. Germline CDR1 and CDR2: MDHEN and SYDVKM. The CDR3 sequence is CASSLRGVESGYTF. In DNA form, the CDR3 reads TGTGCCAGCAGTTTACGGGGGGTGGAGTCTGGCTACACCTTC.

The CDR3 here is CASSLAGTGGYEQYF. As DNA, the CDR3 is TGCGCCAGCAGCTTGGCTGGGACAGGGGGGTACGAGCAGTACTTC. The chain carries TRBV5-1 and TRBJ2-7, with 11 bases identical to TRBD1. Looked up from germline, CDR1 is SGHRS and CDR2 is YFSETQ. CDR3 length: 15 amino acids. With 0 bases clipped from V and 4 bases from J, the junction kept 3 bases outside the gene matches.

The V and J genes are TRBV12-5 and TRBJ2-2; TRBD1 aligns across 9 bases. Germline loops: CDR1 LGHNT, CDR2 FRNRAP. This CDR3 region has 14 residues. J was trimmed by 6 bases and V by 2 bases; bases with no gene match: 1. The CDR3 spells CASGLTGGAGELFF. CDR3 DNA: TGTGCTAGTGGTTTGACAGGGGGCGCCGGGGAGCTGTTTTTT.

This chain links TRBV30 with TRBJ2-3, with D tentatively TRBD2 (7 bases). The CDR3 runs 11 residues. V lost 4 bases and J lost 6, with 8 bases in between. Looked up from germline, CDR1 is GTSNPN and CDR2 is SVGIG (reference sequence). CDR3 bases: TGTGCCTGGAAGGGGGGGGATACGCAGTATTTT. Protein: CAWKGGDTQYF.

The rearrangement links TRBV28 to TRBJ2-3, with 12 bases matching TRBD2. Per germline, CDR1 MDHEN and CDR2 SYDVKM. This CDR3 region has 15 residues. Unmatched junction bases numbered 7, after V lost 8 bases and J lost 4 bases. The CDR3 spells CASVTSGRMADTQYF. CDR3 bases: TGTGCCAGCGTGACTAGCGGGAGAATGGCAGATACGCAGTATTTT.

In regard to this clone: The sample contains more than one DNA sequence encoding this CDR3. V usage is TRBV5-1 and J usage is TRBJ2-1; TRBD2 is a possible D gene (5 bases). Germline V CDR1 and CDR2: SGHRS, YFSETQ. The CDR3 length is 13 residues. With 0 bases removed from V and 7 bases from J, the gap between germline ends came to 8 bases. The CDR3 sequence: CASSLERRNEQFF. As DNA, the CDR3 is TGCGCCAGCAGCTTGGAAAGGAGGAATGAGCAGTTCTTC.

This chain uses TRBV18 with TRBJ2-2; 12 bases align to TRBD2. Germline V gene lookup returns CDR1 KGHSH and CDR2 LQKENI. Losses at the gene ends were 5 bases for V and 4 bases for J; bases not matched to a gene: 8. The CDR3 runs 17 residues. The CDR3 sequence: CASSRTSGTLGTGELFF. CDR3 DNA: TGTGCCAGCTCAAGGACTAGCGGGACCCTGGGCACCGGGGAGCTGTTTTTT.